This is a list of T cell receptor beta chains from one sample in a study of T-cell memory formation after mild COVID-19. Via MiXCR, TCRdb re-called the 5' RACE reads, giving one row per CDR3 protein. The top ten hold 20% to 25% of the sample, which has 340,000 or so distinct CDR3 sequences, under 15% seen once. Source material: PBMCs or a T cell subset sorted from them (not recorded which). Receptors were obtained from a man aged 18 to 35 who had mild COVID-19 (a few samples of this study predate the infection). Cell type and time point are not known. Both conserved end residues are part of each CDR3. D genes are given only for firm matches. Clone sizes are given selectively: once, few, many, or a class where the clone is expanded.

TRBJ2-1,-,TRBV11-1,many,CASSLGGQGSSYNEQFF,TGTGCCAGCAGCTTAGGAGGGCAGGGGAGCTCCTACAATGAGCAGTTCTTC
TRBJ1-4,-,TRBV5-1,few,CASRTANEKLFF,TGCGCCAGCAGGACAGCTAATGAAAAACTGTTTTTT
TRBJ2-2,-,TRBV5-1,-,CASSLAPIQSNTGELFF,TGCGCCAGCAGCTTGGCTCCCATCCAATCGAACACCGGGGAGCTGTTTTTT
TRBJ2-3,-,TRBV5-1,-,CASIDHRGTDTQYF,TGCGCCAGCATCGATCACCGGGGCACAGATACGCAGTATTTT
TRBJ2-5,-,TRBV5-1,medium-sized,CASSSGGTGGLQETQYF,TGCGCCAGCAGCTCCGGGGGGACAGGAGGGCTCCAAGAGACCCAGTACTTC
TRBJ2-2,-,TRBV7-9,-,CASSLQTGELFF,TGTGCCAGCAGCTTACAGACCGGGGAGCTGTTTTTT
TRBJ1-2,TRBD1,TRBV5-1,-,CASSLGQGGNYGYTF,TGCGCCAGCAGCCTCGGACAGGGAGGAAACTATGGCTACACCTTC
TRBJ2-1,-,TRBV29-1,few,CSVGDGSYNEQFF,TGCAGCGTTGGCGACGGCTCCTACAATGAGCAGTTCTTC
TRBJ1-5,-,TRBV6-2/TRBV6-3,few,CASGLGQFQPQHF,TGTGCCAGCGGCCTCGGACAGTTCCAACCCCAGCATTTT
TRBJ2-5,TRBD2,TRBV24-1,few,CATSDLASGGTQETQYF,TGTGCCACCAGTGATTTGGCTAGCGGGGGGACCCAAGAGACCCAGTACTTC
TRBJ2-5,TRBD2,TRBV7-2,few,CASSLSSSGGQETQYF,TGTGCCAGCAGCTTATCGTCTAGCGGGGGACAAGAGACCCAGTACTTC
TRBJ1-3,TRBD1,TRBV7-2,-,CASSADRGELTIYF,TGTGCCAGCAGCGCCGACAGGGGGGAACTCACCATATATTTT
TRBJ2-1,-,TRBV5-1,-,CASSLDVQGSYNEQFF,TGCGCCAGCAGCTTGGATGTTCAGGGGTCGTACAATGAGCAGTTCTTC
TRBJ1-2,TRBD1,TRBV6-5,many,CASSLGQGTGYTF,TGTGCCAGCAGTTTAGGACAGGGGACCGGATACACCTTC
TRBJ1-2,TRBD1,TRBV4-3,many,CASSQDRGGGNGYTF,TGCGCCAGCAGCCAAGATCGAGGGGGCGGAAATGGCTACACCTTC
TRBJ2-5,-,TRBV7-2,-,CASSLAGSVLGETQYF,TGTGCCAGCAGCTTAGCGGGTTCAGTCCTCGGGGAGACCCAGTACTTC
TRBJ1-5,-,TRBV7-2,many,CASSPDGTRSGNQPQHF,TGTGCCAGCAGCCCGGACGGGACACGGAGTGGCAATCAGCCCCAGCATTTT
TRBJ1-6,-,TRBV12-3/TRBV12-4,-,CASKAGNLPSPLHF,TGTGCCAGCAAGGCGGGAAATCTCCCCTCACCCCTCCACTTT
TRBJ2-2,-,TRBV29-1,many,CSVVGLNTGELFF,TGCAGCGTTGTGGGACTGAACACCGGGGAGCTGTTTTTT
TRBJ2-1,-,TRBV7-3,few,CASSFRTDNEQFF,TGTGCCAGCAGCTTTAGGACCGACAATGAGCAGTTCTTC
TRBJ1-1,-,TRBV18,few,CASSRPALTEAFF,TGTGCCAGCTCACGCCCGGCGCTCACTGAAGCTTTCTTT
TRBJ1-2,-,TRBV5-5,-,CASSLDVNGNNYGYTF,TGTGCCAGCAGCTTGGACGTTAACGGAAATAACTATGGCTACACCTTC
TRBJ2-2,TRBD1,TRBV4-2,few,CASSQDGGQGDTGELFF,TGTGCCAGCAGCCAAGATGGGGGACAGGGAGACACCGGGGAGCTGTTTTTT
TRBJ2-1,TRBD2,TRBV7-2,-,CASSRRGLAGGYNEQFF,TGTGCCAGCAGCAGAAGGGGACTAGCGGGGGGATACAATGAGCAGTTCTTC
TRBJ1-5,-,TRBV20-1,-,CSVWGSGNQPQHF,TGCAGTGTGTGGGGTTCGGGCAATCAGCCCCAGCATTTT
TRBJ2-2,-,TRBV4-3,few,CASSQDPLGSGAGAGELFF,TGCGCCAGCAGCCAAGATCCCCTGGGTTCCGGGGCTGGAGCCGGGGAGCTGTTTTTT
TRBJ2-5,-,TRBV27,few,CASSSYRDGYGTQYF,TGTGCCAGCAGTTCGTACAGGGACGGGTACGGAACCCAGTACTTC
TRBJ2-1,-,TRBV6-4,-,CASSDGVNYNEQFF,TGTGCCAGCAGTGACGGGGTTAATTACAATGAGCAGTTCTTC
TRBJ2-2,-,TRBV6-1,many,CASSEADTGELFF,TGTGCCAGCAGTGAAGCGGACACCGGGGAGCTGTTTTTT
TRBJ1-1,-,TRBV6-2/TRBV6-3,-,CASSPSRQESEAFF,TGTGCCAGCAGTCCCTCCCGGCAGGAGAGTGAAGCTTTCTTT
TRBJ2-2,TRBD2,TRBV3-1,-,CASSQDLGVAGVIGELFF,TGTGCCAGCAGCCAAGATCTAGGGGTAGCGGGGGTTATCGGGGAGCTGTTTTTT
TRBJ1-5,TRBD1,TRBV6-2/TRBV6-3,-,CASSPTGGGWPQHF,TGTGCCAGCAGTCCCACAGGGGGAGGATGGCCCCAGCATTTT
TRBJ2-3,TRBD1,TRBV7-6,-,CASSYNRGDTQYF,TGTGCCAGCAGCTATAACAGGGGAGATACGCAGTATTTT
TRBJ2-2,-,TRBV4-1,-,CASSQDWQGITGELFF,TGCGCCAGCAGCCAAGATTGGCAGGGGATCACCGGGGAGCTGTTTTTT
TRBJ1-2,TRBD1,TRBV6-6,few,CASRPTGDSNYGYTF,TGTGCCAGCAGACCTACAGGGGATTCTAACTATGGCTACACCTTC
TRBJ2-5,TRBD2,TRBV7-2,many,CASSLLAGGLETQYF,TGTGCCAGCAGCTTACTAGCGGGGGGGCTAGAGACCCAGTACTTC
TRBJ1-5,-,TRBV19,-,CASSRGVDQPQHF,TGTGCCAGTAGTCGGGGTGTGGATCAGCCCCAGCATTTT
TRBJ2-5,TRBD1,TRBV20-1,-,CSARDRGQGTQYF,TGCAGTGCTCGAGACAGGGGGCAAGGGACCCAGTACTTC
TRBJ2-3,-,TRBV27,-,CASSLFVTDTQYF,TGTGCCAGCAGTTTATTCGTGACAGATACGCAGTATTTT
TRBJ2-7,-,TRBV7-9,few,CASSLGPAFSYEQYF,TGTGCCAGCAGCTTGGGTCCGGCTTTCTCCTACGAGCAGTACTTC
TRBJ2-5,TRBD2,TRBV6-6,-,CASSDEAGGDETQYF,TGTGCCAGCAGCGACGAAGCGGGGGGGGATGAGACCCAGTACTTC
TRBJ2-1,TRBD1,TRBV7-3,-,CASSLISGQYNEQFF,TGTGCCAGCAGCTTAATTTCGGGACAGTACAATGAGCAGTTCTTC
TRBJ1-1,TRBD1,TRBV5-1,-,CASSHVDRGSNTEAFF,TGCGCCAGCAGCCACGTGGACAGGGGCTCGAACACTGAAGCTTTCTTT
TRBJ2-3,-,TRBV5-1,many,CASSWDGVTDTQYF,TGCGCCAGCAGCTGGGACGGTGTCACAGATACGCAGTATTTT
TRBJ2-7,-,TRBV29-1,medium-sized,CSVYTGSSYEQYF,TGCAGCGTATATACAGGGTCATCCTACGAGCAGTACTTC
TRBJ2-7,-,TRBV27,-,CASSPRGQGNYEQYF,TGTGCCAGCAGTCCCCGTGGGCAGGGGAACTACGAGCAGTACTTC
TRBJ2-3,-,TRBV7-8,-,CASSNERTWTDTQYF,TGTGCCAGCAGCAACGAACGGACTTGGACAGATACGCAGTATTTT
TRBJ1-4,-,TRBV6-5,-,CASSYSKVGGRGEKLFF,TGTGCCAGCAGTTACTCGAAAGTCGGGGGACGCGGTGAAAAACTGTTTTTT
TRBJ2-3,-,TRBV29-1,-,CSVEDPGTQLTDTQYF,TGCAGCGTTGAAGATCCCGGGACTCAGCTCACAGATACGCAGTATTTT
TRBJ1-1,TRBD1,TRBV5-1,few,CASSLEGTGGLMVTEAFF,TGCGCCAGCAGCTTGGAAGGGACAGGGGGCCTGATGGTGACTGAAGCTTTCTTT
TRBJ2-3,-,TRBV24-1,few,CATSGRDSSYTQYF,TGTGCCACCAGTGGCCGGGACTCGTCTTATACGCAGTATTTT
TRBJ1-2,-,TRBV7-6,few,CASSGRTAPGLNYGYTF,TGTGCCAGCAGCGGAAGAACGGCCCCTGGCCTCAACTATGGCTACACCTTC
TRBJ2-5,TRBD2,TRBV5-1,-,CASSLHSGGTGETQYF,TGCGCCAGCAGCTTGCATAGCGGGGGGACGGGAGAGACCCAGTACTTC
TRBJ2-7,TRBD2,TRBV3-1,few,CASRPRGVPYEQYF,TGTGCCAGCAGACCACGGGGGGTCCCCTACGAGCAGTACTTC
TRBJ2-5,-,TRBV20-1,few,CSARVVEETQYF,TGCAGTGCTAGAGTGGTGGAAGAGACCCAGTACTTC